This entry lists 4 T cell receptor beta chains sequenced from one sample in a study of blood T cells in healthy people across ages. Primed by a sample-barcoded 5' primer and a J-beta primer mix, a second PCR proceeded for about 7 to 11 cycles. TCRdb reprocessed the 5' RACE reads with MiXCR, giving one entry per CDR3 protein. This table has more than 650,000 distinct CDR3 sequences, roughly 24% appearing once. The sample was also linked to a second study, of T cells of mothers and their children.

What was sequenced was blood. These receptors were collected from a boy between 5 and 17 years old in good health.

This clonotype was counted only a few times. The rearrangement links TRBV27 to TRBJ2-1, with 7 bases matching TRBD2. Germline assignment: CDR1 MNHEY and CDR2 SMNVEV (reference sequence). The V segment lost 8 bases and the J segment 6 bases; nucleotides outside the gene matches: 4. The CDR3 has 12 residues. The CDR3, as DNA: TGTGCCAGCGGGGGGGGGTTCAATGAGCAGTTCTTC. Translating it yields CASGGGFNEQFF.

This chain joins TRBV20-1 and TRBJ2-5, with no clear D. There are 11 residues in the CDR3. Looked up from germline, CDR1 is DFQATT and CDR2 is SNEGSKA (reference sequence). V dropped 3 bases and J dropped 5 bases, with 7 bases sitting between them. CDR3: CSARSGETQYF. CDR3 coding DNA: TGCAGTGCTAGGTCTGGGGAGACCCAGTACTTC.

V gene TRBV12-3 or TRBV12-4 combines with J gene TRBJ2-5; D might be TRBD1 or TRBD2, each matching 6 bases. This CDR3 has 12 residues. V was pared by 4 bases and J by 7 bases, with 10 bases between. The CDR3 is CASSSKGGTQYF. CDR3 DNA: TGTGCCAGCAGTTCCAAGGGGGGGACCCAGTACTTC.

V gene TRBV27 combines with J gene TRBJ2-1; TRBD2 agrees at 12 bases. CDR1 MNHEY and CDR2 SMNVEV come from the germline V gene (reference sequence). The CDR3 sequence is 16 residues long. J was trimmed by 6 bases and V by 6 bases; bases with no gene match: 9. The CDR3 nucleotides are TGTGCCAGCAGAGTTTCTAGCGGGGGGGAATTCAATGAGCAGTTCTTC. Translated, it gives CASRVSSGGEFNEQFF.